The entry that follows covers one T cell receptor (beta chain) sequence. Under the authors' procedure: From reference gene primer amplification, estimates of nucleated cell counts were derived. Profiling relied on immunoSEQ multiplex PCR, and the TCRdb table lists in-frame clones only, not all of them. The DNA gave D and trimming, while V, J and clone size come from that table. Here the sample spans just under 85,000 clones, 83% being singletons. This CDR3 has 13 residues. V was clipped by 9 bases and J by 3 bases, with 14 bases between them. Germline V lookup: CDR1 MNHNY, CDR2 SVGAGI (reference sequence). This sample is drawn from a study of blood T cell repertoires in COVID-19. For the study at large: The United States, Italy and Spain were the sources of the acute and convalescent COVID-19 samples.

The sequencing input was peripheral blood. The receptor's source is a woman aged 55-69 years with acute or convalescent COVID-19. The V call is TRBV6-6, the J call TRBJ1-2; D is ambiguous. The CDR3 region is CASRLTDHYGYTF. CDR3 bases: TGTGCCAGTAGACTAACAGACCACTATGGCTACACCTTC.